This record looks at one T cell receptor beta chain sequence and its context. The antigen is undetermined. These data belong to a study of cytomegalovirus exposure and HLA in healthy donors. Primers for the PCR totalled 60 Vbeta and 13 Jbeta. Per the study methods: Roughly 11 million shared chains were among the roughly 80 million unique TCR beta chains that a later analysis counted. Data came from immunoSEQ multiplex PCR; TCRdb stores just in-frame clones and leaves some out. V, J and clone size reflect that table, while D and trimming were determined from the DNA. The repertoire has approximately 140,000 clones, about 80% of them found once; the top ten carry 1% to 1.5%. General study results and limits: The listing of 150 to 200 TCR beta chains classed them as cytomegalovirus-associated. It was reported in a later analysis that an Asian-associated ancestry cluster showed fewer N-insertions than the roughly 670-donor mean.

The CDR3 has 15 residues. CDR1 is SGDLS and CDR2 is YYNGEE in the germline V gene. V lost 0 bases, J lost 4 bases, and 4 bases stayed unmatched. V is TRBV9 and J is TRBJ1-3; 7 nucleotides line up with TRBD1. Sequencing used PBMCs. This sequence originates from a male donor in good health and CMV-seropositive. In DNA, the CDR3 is TGTGCCAGCAGCGTAGAGGGGGCGACAGGAAACACCATATATTTT. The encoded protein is CASSVEGATGNTIYF.